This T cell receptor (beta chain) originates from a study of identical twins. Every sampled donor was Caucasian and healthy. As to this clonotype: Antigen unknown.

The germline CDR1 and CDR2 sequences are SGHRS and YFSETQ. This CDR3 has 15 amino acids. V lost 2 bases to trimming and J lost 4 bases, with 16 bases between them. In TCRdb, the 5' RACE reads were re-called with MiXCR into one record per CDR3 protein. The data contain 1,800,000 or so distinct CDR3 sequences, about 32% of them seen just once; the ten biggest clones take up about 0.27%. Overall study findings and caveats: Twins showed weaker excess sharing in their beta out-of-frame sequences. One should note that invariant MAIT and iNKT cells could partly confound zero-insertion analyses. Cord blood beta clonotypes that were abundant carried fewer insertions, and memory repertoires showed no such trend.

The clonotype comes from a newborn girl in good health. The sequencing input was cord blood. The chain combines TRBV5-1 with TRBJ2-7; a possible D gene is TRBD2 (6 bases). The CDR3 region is CASSFRLQGGYEQYF. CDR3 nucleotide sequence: TGCGCCAGCAGCTTCCGGCTTCAGGGAGGTTACGAGCAGTACTTC.